The 8 T cell receptor beta chains in this list originate from one sample, sequenced in a study of T cells in localized non-small cell lung cancer. Measured with immunoSEQ multiplex PCR; TCRdb has only the in-frame clones, and not every one. The sample shows about 52,000 clones, about 87% of them seen only once. Sequencing used PBMCs, obtained before any cancer treatment. These receptor sequences come from a female donor with stage II lung adenocarcinoma.

J is TRBJ2-7 and V is TRBV5-4; 8 bases fit TRBD2. The length of the CDR3 is 17 residues. The V gene's germline CDR1 is SGHNT and CDR2 YYREEE (reference sequence). The J segment lost 7 bases and the V segment lost 4 bases, leaving 19 bases of the junction unmatched. CDR3 bases: TGTGCCAGCAGCCTAGACTTGGTAGTAGCGGGGTCGGGTGAGCAGTACTTC. This sequence encodes CASSLDLVVAGSGEQYF.

The chain employs TRBV2 and TRBJ1-1; 9 bases are a match to TRBD1. The J segment lost 5 bases and the V segment lost 6 bases, leaving 4 bases of the junction unmatched. The germline CDR1 and CDR2 sequences are SNHLY and FYNNEI. This CDR3 comprises 13 residues. In DNA, the CDR3 is TGTGCCAGCAGACAGGGGGCTAATACTGAAGCTTTCTTT. Protein sequence: CASRQGANTEAFF.

This clone has only one observation. The chain uses TRBV27 and TRBJ1-1, with a tentative D call TRBD1 (6 bases). Trimming removed 8 bases at V and 4 bases at J, with 11 bases between. The CDR3 covers 12 residues. Germline-derived CDR1 and CDR2 are MNHEY and SMNVEV (reference sequence). The CDR3 sequence: CASWEGGTEAFF. CDR3 nucleotide sequence: TGTGCCAGCTGGGAGGGGGGCACTGAAGCTTTCTTT.

The J gene is TRBJ2-3, the V gene TRBV14; no clear D. This CDR3 contains 11 residues. V was clipped by 5 bases and J by 6 bases, with 6 bases between them. The V gene's germline CDR1 is SGHDN and CDR2 FVKESK. The CDR3 bases are TGTGCCAGCAGCGCAAAGGATACGCAGTATTTT. Residues: CASSAKDTQYF.

This chain links TRBV9 with TRBJ2-1; D gene uncertain. The V end was cut by 3 bases, the J end by 7 bases, with 17 bases between. This CDR3 has 15 amino acids. Germline V lookup: CDR1 SGDLS, CDR2 YYNGEE. The CDR3 region is CASSAQALLRNEQFF. The CDR3 DNA reads TGTGCCAGCAGCGCTCAGGCATTGCTGAGGAATGAGCAGTTCTTC.

Relative to its sample, this clone is medium-sized. Mismatch with germline at one junction end may stem from a read error. The V and J genes are TRBV7-7 and TRBJ2-1; 9 bases align to TRBD2. The germline gives CDR1 SSHAT, CDR2 FNYEAQ (reference sequence). The CDR3 sequence is 16 residues long. The CDR3 DNA reads TGTGCTAGCAGCTTAGTGGTTAGCGGGGGACCTAATGAGCAGTTCTTC. Amino acids: CASSLVVSGGPNEQFF.

The CDR3 nucleotides read TGTGCCAGCCACCCGGGGTCCTCCTACAATGAGCAGTTCTTC. This codes for CASHPGSSYNEQFF. The chain combines TRBV6-1 with TRBJ2-1, with D possibly TRBD2 on 5 matching bases. The germline V gene has CDR1 MNHNS and CDR2 SASEGT. The CDR3 has 14 residues. The V gene lost 8 bases and the J gene lost 0 bases, with 11 bases spanning the gap.

The V gene is TRBV14, the J gene TRBJ2-7; 7 nucleotides agree with TRBD1. Germline V lookup: CDR1 SGHDN, CDR2 FVKESK. This CDR3 is 14 amino acids long. The junction had 8 bases not matched to a gene; V was cut back by 4 bases and J by 5 bases. The CDR3 nucleotides read TGTGCCAGCAGCCTCTACAGGGGCACCGACGAGCAGTACTTC. It encodes CASSLYRGTDEQYF.